The 29 T cell receptor beta chains presented below share a single source sample, sequenced in a study of OX40 agonist ivuxolimab in advanced cancers. TCRdb keeps only in-frame clones here, not all; method: immunoSEQ multiplex PCR. There are fewer than 70,000 clones in the sample; around 88% occur only once, and 0.55% to 0.65% lies in the top ten. The specimen comprised CD4+ or CD8+ T cells sorted from blood, sampled in a trial of the OX40 agonist ivuxolimab. These TCRs come from an adult with an advanced solid tumor such as melanoma, head and neck, liver or kidney cancer.

The rearrangement joins TRBV30 to TRBJ1-4, with D hard to call. Germline values: CDR1 GTSNPN, CDR2 SVGIG (reference sequence). V was pared by 2 bases and J by 3 bases, with 7 bases between. The CDR3 runs 13 residues. The CDR3 here is CAWSWEPNEKLFF. The CDR3 DNA is TGTGCCTGGAGTTGGGAACCTAATGAAAAACTGTTTTTT.

The chain joins TRBV29-1 to TRBJ2-7; TRBD1 aligns across 9 bases. This CDR3 spans 12 amino acids. CDR1 and CDR2 from the germline V gene are SQVTM and ANQGSEA. V gave up 6 bases and J gave up 4 bases; unmatched junction bases: 4. The CDR3: CSVGTGPYEQYF. Here the CDR3 DNA reads TGCAGCGTGGGGACAGGGCCTTACGAGCAGTACTTC.

The rearrangement joins TRBV5-5 to TRBJ1-2, with D unresolved. The germline CDR1 and CDR2 sequences are SGHKS and YYEKEE (reference sequence). The germline V and J ends were trimmed by 0 bases and 6 bases, with 12 bases remaining between them. This CDR3 has 14 amino acids. CDR3 region: CASSLGFPGDGYTF. The CDR3 coding sequence is TGTGCCAGCAGCTTGGGGTTTCCTGGGGATGGCTACACCTTC.

In this sample, this clone turned up once. V and J are TRBV10-3 and TRBJ2-3; the match to TRBD2 covers 7 bases. V lost 4 bases and J lost 6; bases outside the gene matches: 7. The germline gives CDR1 ENHRY, CDR2 SYGVKD. CDR3 length: 14 residues. This CDR3 is CAISVGRATDTQYF. The CDR3 region has the DNA TGTGCCATCAGTGTAGGGAGGGCCACTGATACGCAGTATTTT.

The chain has TRBV2 and TRBJ2-6; tentative D call: TRBD2 (5 bases). Germline loops: CDR1 SNHLY, CDR2 FYNNEI. This CDR3 has 15 amino acids. V was trimmed by 5 bases and J by 6 bases, leaving 14 bases between them. CDR3 residues: CASSRGGAAANVLTF. The CDR3 DNA is TGTGCCAGCAGTCGGGGTGGCGCTGCGGCCAACGTCCTGACTTTC.

The chain joins TRBV11-1 to TRBJ2-4; 10 positions match TRBD1. The CDR3 is made up of 16 amino acids. Looked up from germline, CDR1 is SGHAT and CDR2 is FQDESV (reference sequence). The junction had 8 bases not matched to a gene; V was cut back by 3 bases and J by 6 bases. The DNA for the CDR3 is TGTGCCAGCAGCTTGGGACAGGGGAGAGGTGGAAACATTCAGTACTTC. It translates to CASSLGQGRGGNIQYF.

J is TRBJ1-2 and V is TRBV7-8; TRBD1 matches 7 bases. CDR3 length: 15 amino acids. Germline-derived CDR1 and CDR2 are SGHVS and FQNEAQ. V gave up 5 bases and J gave up 5 bases; unmatched junction bases: 11. The DNA of the CDR3 is TGTGCCAGCAGCACCCCCGGGACAGAGGTTTATGGCTACACCTTC. Protein product: CASSTPGTEVYGYTF. Variable domain in full (rest from reference TRBV7-8 and TRBJ1-2): GAGVSQSPRYKVAKRGQDVALRCDPISGHVSLFWYQQALGQGPEFLTYFQNEAQLDKSGLPSDRFFAERPEGSVSTLKIQRTQQEDSAVYLCASSTPGTEVYGYTFGSGTRLTVV.

V is TRBV19 and J is TRBJ2-2, with D unresolved. This CDR3 comprises 14 residues. V shed 3 bases and J shed 1 base, with 6 bases lying between them. Germline CDR1 and CDR2: LNHDA and SQIVND (reference sequence). CDR3 nucleotide sequence: TGTGCCAGTAGTATGATAGAGAACACCGGGGAGCTGTTTTTT. This encodes CASSMIENTGELFF.

V usage is TRBV9 and J usage is TRBJ1-3, with D perhaps matching TRBD1 (5 bases). The CDR3 loop spans 17 amino acids. The V and J ends lost 2 bases and 0 bases respectively, with 15 bases between them. CDR1 and CDR2 from the germline V gene are SGDLS and YYNGEE. CDR3 in amino acids: CASSVGADLTSGNTIYF. The CDR3 DNA is TGTGCCAGCAGCGTCGGGGCAGACTTAACCTCTGGAAACACCATATATTTT.

This CDR3 is CATSRQVRETQYF. The CDR3 nucleotides are TGTGCCACCAGCAGGCAAGTACGAGAGACCCAGTACTTC. The J gene is TRBJ2-5, the V gene TRBV15; no clear D. The germline gives CDR1 LNHNV, CDR2 YYDKDF (reference sequence). This CDR3 is built from 13 residues. Trimming took 3 bases from V and 4 from J, leaving 9 bases between them.

This clone was seen a few times. The chain uses TRBV10-3 and TRBJ2-5, with D perhaps assigned TRBD1 or TRBD2 (5 bases each). The assigned J gene may be wrong: the sequence end matches TRBJ2-7 better. The CDR3 length is 13 residues. The germline V gene encodes CDR1 ENHRY and CDR2 SYGVKD. This chain's CDR3 is CATARDLLYEQYF. The CDR3 nucleotides are TGTGCCACTGCCAGGGACCTCCTCTACGAGCAGTACTTC.

The genes are TRBV19 and TRBJ1-1; 9 positions agree with TRBD1. After removal of 4 bases from V and 9 bases from J, the junction contained 6 bases not matched to a gene. The CDR3 covers 13 residues. CDR1 is LNHDA and CDR2 is SQIVND in the germline V gene (reference sequence). CDR3: CASSNRGRRKAFF. In DNA form, the CDR3 reads TGTGCCAGTAGTAACAGGGGGCGGAGAAAAGCTTTCTTT.

The CDR3 loop is CASTPVAGGDYEQYF. The CDR3 coding sequence is TGTGCCAGCACCCCCGTGGCGGGAGGGGACTACGAGCAGTACTTC. This chain connects TRBV2 to TRBJ2-7, with 9 bases fitting TRBD2. Germline V gives CDR1 SNHLY, CDR2 FYNNEI. CDR3 size: 15 residues. Trimming removed 7 bases from V and 3 bases from J; junction bases left unmatched: 10.

The rearrangement links TRBV7-6 to TRBJ2-5; D is possibly TRBD1 (6 bases). Trimming stripped 1 base from V and 2 bases from J, with 14 bases between. In germline, CDR1 is SGHVS, CDR2 FNYEAQ. This CDR3 region has 16 residues. The CDR3 sequence: CASSLGTGILQETQYF. The CDR3 DNA follows: TGTGCCAGCAGCTTAGGTACAGGGATCCTGCAAGAGACCCAGTACTTC.

V is TRBV5-4 and J is TRBJ2-2, with D perhaps matching TRBD1 (6 bases). The CDR3 contains 16 residues. V dropped 3 bases and J dropped 5 bases, with 17 bases sitting between them. Germline V gene lookup returns CDR1 SGHNT and CDR2 YYREEE (reference sequence). The CDR3 loop is CASSSQTGGRTGELFF. The CDR3, as DNA: TGTGCCAGCAGCTCACAGACTGGGGGCCGGACCGGGGAGCTGTTTTTT.

The J gene is TRBJ1-3, the V gene TRBV7-2; the D gene is possibly TRBD1 (5 bases). Germline values: CDR1 SGHTA, CDR2 FQGNSA. Trimming stripped 6 bases from V and 3 bases from J, with 21 bases between. This CDR3 contains 17 residues. The DNA of the CDR3 is TGTGCCAGCAGAATAGGTGGTGGAAGAACAGGTGGAAACACCATATATTTT. Translation: CASRIGGGRTGGNTIYF. The full variable domain, in which reference TRBV7-2 and TRBJ1-3 provide the parts outside the CDR3, is GAGVSQSPSNKVTEKGKDVELRCDPISGHTALYWYRQSLGQGLEFLIYFQGNSAPDKSGLPSDRFSAERTGGSVSTLTIQRTQQEDSAVYLCASRIGGGRTGGNTIYFGEGSWLTVV.

The chain combines TRBV10-3 with TRBJ2-3; 10 bases match TRBD2. CDR1 and CDR2 (germline): ENHRY, SYGVKD. The CDR3 contains 14 residues. Losses at the gene ends were 11 bases for V and 4 bases for J; bases not matched to a gene: 9. CDR3: CAGGASGRSDTQYF. CDR3 bases: TGTGCCGGAGGGGCTAGCGGGAGATCAGATACGCAGTATTTT.

The rearrangement links TRBV5-4 to TRBJ2-5; 13 positions match TRBD2. V lost 4 bases, J lost 3 bases, and 6 bases stayed unmatched. The CDR3 contains 16 residues. Germline V gene data show CDR1 as SGHNT and CDR2 as YYREEE (reference sequence). The CDR3 sequence: CASSRGLAGVEETQYF. The DNA for the CDR3 is TGTGCCAGCAGCCGTGGACTAGCGGGAGTGGAAGAGACCCAGTACTTC.

This rearrangement joins TRBV2 to TRBJ2-1, with D perhaps given as TRBD1 or TRBD2 (5 bases each). Germline V gene data show CDR1 as SNHLY and CDR2 as FYNNEI. With 6 bases removed from V and 5 bases from J, the gap between germline ends came to 17 bases. The CDR3 totals 15 residues. The CDR3 coding sequence is TGTGCCAGCAGGGCCTTTGTGGGACCTAACAATGAGCAGTTCTTC. Protein: CASRAFVGPNNEQFF.

V is TRBV5-4 and J is TRBJ2-1; the D is unclear. CDR3 length: 14 amino acids. The V gene lost 0 bases and the J gene lost 4 bases, with 8 bases spanning the gap. Germline values: CDR1 SGHNT, CDR2 YYREEE (reference sequence). CDR3 sequence reads: CASSLEPTYNEQFF. The CDR3, as DNA: TGTGCCAGCAGCTTGGAGCCCACATACAATGAGCAGTTCTTC.

With respect to this clone: Other DNA sequences in this specimen translate into the identical CDR3. This chain joins TRBV7-9 and TRBJ2-1; 11 nucleotides agree with TRBD2. Germline CDR1 is SEHNR and CDR2 is FQNEAQ (reference sequence). Trimming cost V 5 bases and J 4 bases; bases outside gene matches: 4. This CDR3 contains 15 residues. The CDR3 sequence: CASSLGLAVYNEQFF. DNA for the CDR3: TGTGCCAGCAGCCTGGGACTAGCGGTGTACAATGAGCAGTTCTTC.

The rearrangement uses TRBV5-4 and TRBJ2-1; 9 bases map to TRBD1. This CDR3 region has 14 residues. With V trimmed by 2 bases and J by 7 bases, 4 bases remained unmatched. Germline-derived CDR1 and CDR2 are SGHNT and YYREEE (reference sequence). The CDR3 reads CASSFGTGSNEQFF. In DNA, the CDR3 is TGTGCCAGCAGCTTCGGGACAGGGTCGAATGAGCAGTTCTTC.

This rearrangement joins TRBV4-1 to TRBJ1-2, with D possibly matching TRBD1 (5 bases). V shed 2 bases and J shed 2 bases, with 12 bases lying between them. Per germline, CDR1 MGHRA and CDR2 YSYEKL. This CDR3 spans 15 amino acids. The CDR3: CASSQQTATNYGYTF. The CDR3 nucleotides are TGCGCCAGCAGCCAACAGACAGCTACGAACTATGGCTACACCTTC.

The chain is built from TRBV19 and TRBJ2-1; 8 bases fit TRBD1. Germline V gene lookup returns CDR1 LNHDA and CDR2 SQIVND (reference sequence). This CDR3 has 14 residues. V lost 7 bases, J lost 7 bases, and 9 bases stayed unmatched. The CDR3 sequence is CASKTGGTGNEQFF. The CDR3 nucleotides are TGTGCCAGTAAAACAGGGGGAACTGGGAATGAGCAGTTCTTC.

This clone showed up just once. The gene calls are TRBV25-1 and TRBJ1-2; D may be TRBD1 (5 bases). V gave up 7 bases and J gave up 8 bases, with 17 bases separating them. The CDR3 spans 13 residues. Germline assignment: CDR1 MGHDK and CDR2 SYGVNS. In DNA, the CDR3 is TGTGCCAGCACATCGGGGGTATCTAGCGGCTACACCTTC. Protein product: CASTSGVSSGYTF.

This clone has only one observation. The chain couples TRBV11-1 to TRBJ2-1, with TRBD2 matching 9 bases. Trimming took 1 base from V and 8 from J; bases not matched to a gene: 12. The CDR3 contains 17 residues. Germline V gives CDR1 SGHAT, CDR2 FQDESV (reference sequence). The CDR3 DNA sequence: TGTGCCAGCAGCTTAGGGCTGAGCGCTAGCGGGATCCATGAGCAGTTCTTC. Its translation is CASSLGLSASGIHEQFF.

This clone was seen more than once but under ten times. The chain is built from TRBV5-4 and TRBJ2-5, with 9 bases lining up with TRBD2. The CDR3 sequence is 15 residues long. V shed 4 bases and J 2 bases; nucleotides not matched to a gene: 6. CDR1 is SGHNT and CDR2 is YYREEE in the germline V gene (reference sequence). CDR3 DNA sequence: TGTGCCAGCAGCCGGCGACTAGCGGTTCAAGAGACCCAGTACTTC. As protein: CASSRRLAVQETQYF.

The rearrangement joins TRBV7-8 to TRBJ2-7; D may be TRBD1 (5 bases). Germline-derived CDR1 and CDR2 are SGHVS and FQNEAQ. The length of the CDR3 is 13 residues. Deletions cut 1 base from V and 4 bases from J, with 8 bases between. As DNA, the CDR3 is TGTGCCAGCAGCTTAGGGACAATGTACGAGCAGTACTTC. Amino acids: CASSLGTMYEQYF.

The chain uses TRBV5-6 and TRBJ2-2; D may match TRBD1 or TRBD2 (6 bases each). CDR1 and CDR2 (germline): SGHDT, YYEEEE. The V and J ends lost 1 base and 3 bases respectively, with 13 bases between them. The CDR3 runs to 16 residues. The CDR3 DNA follows: TGTGCCAGCAGCTTGTTCCGGGGGCAGGACACCGGGGAGCTGTTTTTT. Its translation: CASSLFRGQDTGELFF.